The 26 T cell receptor beta chains presented below share a single source sample, sequenced in a study of T cell responses to AZD1222 COVID-19 vaccine. Only in-frame clones appear in the TCRdb table, and some are missing; sequencing was by immunoSEQ multiplex PCR. In the table there are some 140,000 clones, about 91% of which are singletons. Sequencing was performed on peripheral blood, taken on day 0 of AZD1222 vaccination. These receptors originate from an adult in good health.

This clone was picked up one time. The chain links TRBV19 to TRBJ1-5; 9 nucleotides match TRBD1. V trimming: 4 bases; J trimming: 6 bases; junction bases outside the gene matches: 4. Germline CDR1 is LNHDA and CDR2 is SQIVND (reference sequence). The CDR3 has 14 residues. Here the CDR3 reads CASSTQGAGQPQHF. The CDR3 region has the DNA TGTGCCAGTAGTACACAGGGGGCGGGTCAGCCCCAGCATTTT.

This chain uses TRBV7-8 with TRBJ2-7, with TRBD2 matching 8 bases. The CDR3 covers 14 residues. After removal of 2 bases from V and 2 bases from J, the junction contained 2 bases not matched to a gene. Germline V CDR1 and CDR2: SGHVS, FQNEAQ. CDR3 DNA sequence: TGTGCCAGCAGCTTACGGGGGGGACCCTACGAGCAGTACTTC. Its protein product is CASSLRGGPYEQYF.

The chain carries TRBV18 and TRBJ1-6, with a tentative D call TRBD1 (6 bases). The CDR3 consists of 15 residues. V was shortened by 2 bases and J by 7 bases, with 12 bases between the two germline ends. The germline CDR1 and CDR2 sequences are KGHSH and LQKENI. CDR3 residues: CASSPSGGQNSPLHF. DNA of the CDR3: TGTGCCAGCTCACCATCGGGAGGACAGAATTCACCCCTCCACTTT.

A single count supports this clone. Here the CDR3 DNA reads TGTGCCAGCAGCAAAGGGGGAGCGGGAGAAGGTCGGCAAGAGACCCAGTACTTC. Amino acids: CASSKGGAGEGRQETQYF. V gene TRBV21-1 combines with J gene TRBJ2-5; TRBD2, as called in the table, went unchecked against the DNA. TRBV21-1 is termed a pseudogene. CDR3 length equals 18 residues.

The chain joins TRBV2 to TRBJ1-1; perhaps TRBD1 as D (5 bases). The V gene lost 6 bases and the J gene lost 3 bases, with 11 bases spanning the gap. The germline V gene has CDR1 SNHLY and CDR2 FYNNEI. The CDR3 length is 13 residues. CDR3 region: CASRQGWDTEAFF. The CDR3 DNA is TGTGCCAGCAGGCAGGGTTGGGACACTGAAGCTTTCTTT.

The chain employs TRBV5-4 and TRBJ1-2; TRBD1 is a possible D gene (6 bases). CDR1 and CDR2 from the germline V gene are SGHNT and YYREEE (reference sequence). Between the trimmed V and J ends, which lost 5 bases and 8 bases, there was a span of 19 bases. The CDR3 is made up of 14 amino acids. CDR3 amino acids: CASRGSRGAWGYTF. The CDR3 region has the DNA TGTGCCAGCAGGGGGAGCAGGGGCGCTTGGGGCTACACCTTC.

This chain connects TRBV27 to TRBJ2-7; 11 bases line up with TRBD1. This CDR3 contains 14 residues. V lost 4 bases and J lost 7; bases outside the gene matches: 6. Germline V CDR1 and CDR2: MNHEY, SMNVEV (reference sequence). CDR3 in amino acids: CASSYGQGAREQYF. The CDR3 region has the DNA TGTGCCAGCAGTTACGGACAGGGGGCGCGGGAGCAGTACTTC.

The rearrangement links TRBV4-3 to TRBJ1-5; D gene ambiguous. This CDR3 is built from 13 residues. Germline V gene data show CDR1 as LGHNA and CDR2 as YSLEER. V gave up 3 bases and J gave up 5 bases, with 8 bases separating them. The CDR3 reads CASSQRAYQPQHF. The CDR3 nucleotides read TGCGCCAGCAGCCAGAGGGCTTATCAGCCCCAGCATTTT.

The chain links TRBV19 to TRBJ2-1, with D unresolved. CDR1 is LNHDA and CDR2 is SQIVND in the germline V gene (reference sequence). This CDR3 spans 14 amino acids. V shed 3 bases and J shed 8 bases, with 14 bases lying between them. CDR3 protein: CASSIGNNIYEQFF. CDR3 nucleotide sequence: TGTGCCAGTAGTATCGGTAATAATATTTATGAGCAGTTCTTC. The variable domain in full, completed from reference TRBV19 and TRBJ2-1, reads DGGITQSPKYLFRKEGQNVTLSCEQNLNHDAMYWYRQDPGQGLRLIYYSQIVNDFQKGDIAEGYSVSREKKESFPLTVTSAQKNPTAFYLCASSIGNNIYEQFFGPGTRLTVL.

This chain links TRBV29-1 with TRBJ2-3; 9 positions match TRBD2. The CDR3 covers 16 residues. Germline V gives CDR1 SQVTM, CDR2 ANQGSEA. V shed 6 bases and J 5 bases; nucleotides not matched to a gene: 15. CDR3 protein: CSVNLPGGGAIDTQYF. As DNA, the CDR3 is TGCAGCGTCAATCTGCCCGGCGGGGGGGCGATAGATACGCAGTATTTT.

The chain carries TRBV19 and TRBJ1-6; D perhaps matches TRBD1 (6 bases). Deletions cut 5 bases from V and 6 bases from J, with 11 bases between. Per germline, CDR1 LNHDA and CDR2 SQIVND (reference sequence). The CDR3 runs 14 residues. The CDR3 sequence: CASSVTGANSPLHF. The CDR3 region has the DNA TGTGCCAGTAGTGTGACAGGAGCTAATTCACCCCTCCACTTT.

The chain uses TRBV30 and TRBJ1-2, with a tentative D call TRBD1 (5 bases). Germline V gene sequence: CDR1 GTSNPN, CDR2 SVGIG (reference sequence). The V end lost 0 bases, the J end lost 2 bases, and 13 bases lay between the germline ends. CDR3 length: 15 residues. The CDR3 sequence is CAWSVGRAKNYGYTF. CDR3 coding DNA: TGTGCCTGGAGTGTAGGCAGGGCGAAGAACTATGGCTACACCTTC.

The rearrangement joins TRBV27 to TRBJ1-2, with D uncertain. This CDR3 has 17 residues. V was clipped by 2 bases and J by 3 bases, with 19 bases between them. In germline, CDR1 is MNHEY, CDR2 SMNVEV (reference sequence). The CDR3 DNA reads as TGTGCCAGCAGTTTAAGTACAGCCTACTTGGATGACTATGGCTACACCTTC. Its translation is CASSLSTAYLDDYGYTF.

The gene calls are TRBV4-1 and TRBJ1-2; TRBD1 matches at 10 bases. Unmatched junction bases numbered 4, after V lost 2 bases and J lost 7 bases. The CDR3 has 14 residues. The germline V gene has CDR1 MGHRA and CDR2 YSYEKL. The DNA of the CDR3 is TGCGCCAGCAGCCAACCCGGGACAGGGGTTGGCTACACCTTC. This codes for CASSQPGTGVGYTF.

The DNA of the CDR3 is TGTGCCAGCAGCTTAGACAGGGAGAATGAGCAGTTCTTC. Protein: CASSLDRENEQFF. V and J are TRBV7-3 and TRBJ2-1; 7 positions agree with TRBD1. The CDR3 has 13 amino acids. Germline CDR1 is SGHTA and CDR2 is FQGTGA. The junction had 2 bases not matched to a gene; V was cut back by 2 bases and J by 7 bases.

The genes are TRBV3-1 (or the pseudogene TRBV3-2) and TRBJ2-6, with D perhaps matching TRBD2 (5 bases). This CDR3 spans 17 amino acids. The germline CDR1 and CDR2 sequences are LGHDT and YNNKEL (reference sequence). Trimming pared 2 bases from V and 1 base from J, leaving 12 bases between. The chain's CDR3 is CASSQRGRISGANVLTF. CDR3 sequence (DNA): TGTGCCAGCAGCCAACGAGGGAGAATATCTGGGGCCAACGTCCTGACTTTC.

J is TRBJ1-4 and V is TRBV30, with D hard to call. CDR1 is GTSNPN and CDR2 is SVGIG in the germline V gene (reference sequence). The CDR3 covers 12 residues. Trimming stripped 2 bases from V and 8 bases from J, with 9 bases between. This CDR3 is CAWSLVREKLFF. In DNA, the CDR3 is TGTGCCTGGAGTCTAGTTAGGGAAAAACTGTTTTTT.

This chain connects TRBV14 to TRBJ2-7, with D perhaps TRBD1 (5 bases). Per germline, CDR1 SGHDN and CDR2 FVKESK. There are 14 residues in the CDR3. Trimming shortened V by 0 bases and J by 5 bases, and 11 bases separated the two germline ends. The CDR3 sequence is CASSQEGPRDEQYF. The CDR3 DNA reads as TGTGCCAGCAGCCAAGAGGGGCCCCGCGACGAGCAGTACTTC.

The chain carries TRBV28 and TRBJ1-5, with D maybe TRBD1 (5 bases). V was clipped by 5 bases and J by 4 bases, with 21 bases between them. This CDR3 spans 17 amino acids. The germline V gene has CDR1 MDHEN and CDR2 SYDVKM. The CDR3 here is CASSPWDGGVWNQPQHF. In DNA form, the CDR3 reads TGTGCCAGCAGTCCATGGGACGGAGGCGTTTGGAATCAGCCCCAGCATTTT.

This chain joins TRBV28 and TRBJ2-1, with 7 bases lining up with TRBD2. The trim removed 5 bases at V and 6 bases at J, leaving 10 bases unmatched. The CDR3 consists of 15 residues. Looked up from germline, CDR1 is MDHEN and CDR2 is SYDVKM. CDR3 bases: TGTGCCAGCAGTGGGGAGCGGGAATGGGCCAATGAGCAGTTCTTC. Protein sequence: CASSGEREWANEQFF.

The chain employs TRBV19 and TRBJ2-7, with 8 bases matching TRBD2. The germline CDR1 and CDR2 sequences are LNHDA and SQIVND (reference sequence). CDR3 length equals 14 residues. V was clipped by 4 bases and J by 4 bases; unmatched bases: 6. The CDR3 DNA reads TGTGCCAGTAGTACCGGCCGGGAGGGATACGAGCAGTACTTC. This translates into CASSTGREGYEQYF.

The chain links TRBV29-1 to TRBJ2-2; no firm D call. Trimming stripped 2 bases from V and 4 bases from J, with 11 bases between. The CDR3 runs to 14 residues. Germline CDR1 SQVTM, CDR2 ANQGSEA. The CDR3 loop reads CSVEKLWGTGELFF. As DNA, the CDR3 is TGCAGCGTTGAAAAACTCTGGGGCACCGGGGAGCTGTTTTTT.

The chain carries TRBV27 and TRBJ1-1; no firm D call. This CDR3 is built from 15 residues. With 5 bases removed from V and 3 bases from J, the gap between germline ends came to 16 bases. The germline CDR1 and CDR2 sequences are MNHEY and SMNVEV (reference sequence). The CDR3 sequence is CASSKNLWTDTEAFF. The DNA of the CDR3 is TGTGCCAGCAGTAAGAACCTTTGGACGGACACTGAAGCTTTCTTT.

This chain connects TRBV4-1 to TRBJ2-1, with a possible D match to TRBD2 (5 bases). Germline V gives CDR1 MGHRA, CDR2 YSYEKL. Trimming removed 1 base at V and 8 bases at J, with 12 bases between. CDR3 size: 14 residues. In DNA, the CDR3 is TGCGCCAGCAGCCAAGTCCCCCTAGCCGATGAGCAGTTCTTC. Translation: CASSQVPLADEQFF.

In the case of this clone: At the DNA level, this CDR3 is encoded by other sequences in the same sample as well. V is TRBV9 and J is TRBJ1-4, with a tentative D call TRBD1 (5 bases). CDR1 is SGDLS and CDR2 is YYNGEE in the germline V gene. V lost 0 bases, J lost 2 bases, and 5 bases lay in between. The CDR3 has 14 amino acids. The CDR3 region is CASSVGGTNEKLFF. Here the CDR3 DNA reads TGTGCCAGCAGCGTAGGGGGGACTAATGAAAAACTGTTTTTT. The full variable domain, in which reference TRBV9 and TRBJ1-4 provide the parts outside the CDR3, is DSGVTQTPKHLITATGQRVTLRCSPRSGDLSVYWYQQSLDQGLQFLIQYYNGEERAKGNILERFSAQQFPDLHSELNLSSLELGDSALYFCASSVGGTNEKLFFGSGTQLSVL.

The gene calls are TRBV14 and TRBJ2-3; a possible D gene is TRBD1 (6 bases). The CDR3 contains 16 residues. V was shortened by 1 base and J by 6 bases, with 17 bases between the two germline ends. Germline V lookup: CDR1 SGHDN, CDR2 FVKESK. The CDR3 loop reads CASSQVMDSRQDTQYF. In DNA, the CDR3 is TGTGCCAGCAGCCAAGTCATGGACAGCAGGCAGGATACGCAGTATTTT.